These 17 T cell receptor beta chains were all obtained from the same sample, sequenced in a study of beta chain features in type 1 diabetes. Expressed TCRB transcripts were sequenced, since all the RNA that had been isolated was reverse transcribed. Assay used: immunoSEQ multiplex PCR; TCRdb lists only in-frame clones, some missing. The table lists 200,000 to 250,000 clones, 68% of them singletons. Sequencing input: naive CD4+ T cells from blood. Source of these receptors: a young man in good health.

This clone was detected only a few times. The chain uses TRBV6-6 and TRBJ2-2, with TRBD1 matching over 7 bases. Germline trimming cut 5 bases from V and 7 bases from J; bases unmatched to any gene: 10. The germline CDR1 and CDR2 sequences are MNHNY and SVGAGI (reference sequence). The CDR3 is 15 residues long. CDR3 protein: CASSPTGQQGGELFF. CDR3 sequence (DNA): TGTGCCAGCAGTCCGACGGGACAGCAGGGCGGGGAGCTGTTTTTT.

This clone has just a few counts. The CDR3 protein is CASSTEGSSDTQYF. In nucleotides, the CDR3 is TGTGCCAGCAGCACGGAGGGAAGTTCCGATACGCAGTATTTT. The V call is TRBV5-4, the J call TRBJ2-3; TRBD2 might be the D (6 bases). Per the germline V gene, CDR1 is SGHNT and CDR2 is YYREEE (reference sequence). With 4 bases removed from V and 6 bases from J, the gap between germline ends came to 15 bases. The CDR3 totals 14 residues.

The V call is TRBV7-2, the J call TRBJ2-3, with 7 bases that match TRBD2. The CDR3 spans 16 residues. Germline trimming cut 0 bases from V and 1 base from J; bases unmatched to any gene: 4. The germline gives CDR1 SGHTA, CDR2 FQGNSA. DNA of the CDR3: TGTGCCAGCAGCTTAGCCCTCAGCGGGGGCACAGATACGCAGTATTTT. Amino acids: CASSLALSGGTDTQYF.

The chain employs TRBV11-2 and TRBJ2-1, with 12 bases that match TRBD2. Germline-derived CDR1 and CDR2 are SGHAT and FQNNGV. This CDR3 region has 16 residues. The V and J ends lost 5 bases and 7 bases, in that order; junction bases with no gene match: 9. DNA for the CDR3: TGTGCCAGCAGCAGACGGACTAGCGGGGTGTTTAATGAGCAGTTCTTC. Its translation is CASSRRTSGVFNEQFF.

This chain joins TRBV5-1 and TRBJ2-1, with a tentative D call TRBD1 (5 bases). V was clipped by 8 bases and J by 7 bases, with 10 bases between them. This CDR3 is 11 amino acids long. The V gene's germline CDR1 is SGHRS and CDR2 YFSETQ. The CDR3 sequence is CASIQGNEQFF. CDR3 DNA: TGCGCCAGTATCCAGGGAAATGAGCAGTTCTTC.

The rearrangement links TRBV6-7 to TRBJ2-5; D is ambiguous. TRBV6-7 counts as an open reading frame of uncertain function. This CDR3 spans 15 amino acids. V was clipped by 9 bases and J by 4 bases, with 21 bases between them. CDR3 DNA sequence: TGTGCCAGGCCTCTTAGAGTGACGCTCCGAGAGACCCAGTACTTC. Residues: CARPLRVTLRETQYF.

CDR3 protein: CASSPRTGAGYGYTF. CDR3 sequence (DNA): TGTGCCAGCAGCCCCCGGACAGGGGCGGGGTATGGCTACACCTTC. The chain joins TRBV11-1 to TRBJ1-2, with 9 bases that match TRBD1. The junction had 9 bases not matched to a gene; V was cut back by 5 bases and J by 5 bases. This CDR3 is 15 amino acids long. Germline values: CDR1 SGHAT, CDR2 FQDESV (reference sequence).

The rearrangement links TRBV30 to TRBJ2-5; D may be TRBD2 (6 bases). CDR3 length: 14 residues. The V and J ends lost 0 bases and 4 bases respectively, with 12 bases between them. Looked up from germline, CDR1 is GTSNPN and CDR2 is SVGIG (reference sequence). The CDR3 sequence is CAWSVQGGSETQYF. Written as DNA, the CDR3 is TGTGCCTGGAGTGTTCAAGGAGGGTCAGAGACCCAGTACTTC.

The DNA for the CDR3 is TGTGCCAGCAGCTTAGAGGCTCAGCCCCAGCATTTT. It encodes CASSLEAQPQHF. The chain employs TRBV7-9 and TRBJ1-5; no definite D call. The CDR3 sequence is 12 residues long. The germline V gene has CDR1 SEHNR and CDR2 FQNEAQ (reference sequence). V shed 1 base and J shed 6 bases, with 4 bases lying between them.

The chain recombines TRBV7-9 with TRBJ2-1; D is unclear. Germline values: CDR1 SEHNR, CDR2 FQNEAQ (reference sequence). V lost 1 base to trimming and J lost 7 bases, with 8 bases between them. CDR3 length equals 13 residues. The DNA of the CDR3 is TGTGCCAGCAGCTTAGATGCCGGGAATGAGCAGTTCTTC. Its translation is CASSLDAGNEQFF.

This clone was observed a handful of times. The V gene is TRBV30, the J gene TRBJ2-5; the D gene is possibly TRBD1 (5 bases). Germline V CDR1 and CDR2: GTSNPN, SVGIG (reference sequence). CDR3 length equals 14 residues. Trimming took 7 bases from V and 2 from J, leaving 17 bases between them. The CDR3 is CASPAKGFQETQYF. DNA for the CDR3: TGTGCCTCTCCGGCTAAGGGGTTTCAAGAGACCCAGTACTTC.

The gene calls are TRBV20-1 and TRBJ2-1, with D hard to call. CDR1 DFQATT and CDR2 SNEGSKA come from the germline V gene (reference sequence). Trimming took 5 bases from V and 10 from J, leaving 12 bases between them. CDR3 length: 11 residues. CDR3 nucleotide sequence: TGCAGTGCTCTAGACCGGCGGGAGCAGTTCTTC. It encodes CSALDRREQFF.

This chain's CDR3 is CASSVGTLTDTQYF. The CDR3 DNA is TGTGCCAGCAGCGTAGGAACCCTCACAGATACGCAGTATTTT. V gene TRBV9 combines with J gene TRBJ2-3; D is unclear. Germline V gene sequence: CDR1 SGDLS, CDR2 YYNGEE. This CDR3 region has 14 residues. With 0 bases removed from V and 2 bases from J, the gap between germline ends came to 7 bases.

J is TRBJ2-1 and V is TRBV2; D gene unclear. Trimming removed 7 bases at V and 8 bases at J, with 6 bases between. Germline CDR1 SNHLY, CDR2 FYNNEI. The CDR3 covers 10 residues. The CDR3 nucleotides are TGTGCCAGCAACTGGGATGAGCAGTTCTTC. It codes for CASNWDEQFF.

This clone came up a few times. The CDR3 DNA is TGTGCCTGGAGTGTCCAGGGCTCCTACAATGAGCAGTTCTTC. Its protein product is CAWSVQGSYNEQFF. The V call is TRBV30, the J call TRBJ2-1; D might be TRBD1 (5 bases). This CDR3 has 14 amino acids. The V end was cut by 0 bases, the J end by 0 bases, with 6 bases between. Germline CDR1 and CDR2: GTSNPN and SVGIG (reference sequence).

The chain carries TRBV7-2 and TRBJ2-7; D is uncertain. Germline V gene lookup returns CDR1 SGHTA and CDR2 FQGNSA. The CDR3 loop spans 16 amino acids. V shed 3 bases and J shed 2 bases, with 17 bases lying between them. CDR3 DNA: TGTGCCAGCAGCTTTATAGTGTGGGCCGAGACCTACGAGCAGTACTTC. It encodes CASSFIVWAETYEQYF.

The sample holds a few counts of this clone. The CDR3 region is CAISESASKVISEQYF. The CDR3 nucleotides are TGTGCCATCAGTGAGTCTGCTTCGAAGGTTATCTCGGAGCAGTACTTC. This chain links TRBV10-3 with TRBJ2-7, with D unresolved. The CDR3 is 16 amino acids. Trimming pared 0 bases from V and 7 bases from J, leaving 19 bases between. Germline loops: CDR1 ENHRY, CDR2 SYGVKD.